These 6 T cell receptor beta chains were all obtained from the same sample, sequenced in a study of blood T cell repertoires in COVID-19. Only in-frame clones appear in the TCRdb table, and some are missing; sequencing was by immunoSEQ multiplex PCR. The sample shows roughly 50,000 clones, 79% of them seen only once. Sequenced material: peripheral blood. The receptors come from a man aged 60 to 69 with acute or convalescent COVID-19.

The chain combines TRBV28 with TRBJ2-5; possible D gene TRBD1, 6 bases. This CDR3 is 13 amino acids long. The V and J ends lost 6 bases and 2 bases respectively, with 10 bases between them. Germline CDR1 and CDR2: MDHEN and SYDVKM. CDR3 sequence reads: CASRPTGQETQYF. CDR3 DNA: TGTGCCAGCAGACCAACAGGGCAAGAGACCCAGTACTTC.

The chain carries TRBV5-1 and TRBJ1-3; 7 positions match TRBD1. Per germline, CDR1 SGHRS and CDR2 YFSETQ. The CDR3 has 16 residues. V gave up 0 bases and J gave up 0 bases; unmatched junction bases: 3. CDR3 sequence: CASSLGGTASGNTIYF. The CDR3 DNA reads TGCGCCAGCAGCTTGGGCGGGACAGCCTCTGGAAACACCATATATTTT. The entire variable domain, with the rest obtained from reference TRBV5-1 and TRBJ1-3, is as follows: KAGVTQTPRYLIKTRGQQVTLSCSPISGHRSVSWYQQTPGQGLQFLFEYFSETQRNKGNFPGRFSGRQFSNSRSEMNVSTLELGDSALYLCASSLGGTASGNTIYFGEGSWLTVV.

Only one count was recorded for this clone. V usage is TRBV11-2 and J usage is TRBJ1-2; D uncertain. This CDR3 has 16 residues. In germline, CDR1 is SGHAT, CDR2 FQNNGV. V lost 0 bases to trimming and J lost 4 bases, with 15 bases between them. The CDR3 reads CASSLDGLYRGYGYTF. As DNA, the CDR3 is TGTGCCAGCAGCTTAGATGGGTTATATCGGGGCTATGGCTACACCTTC.

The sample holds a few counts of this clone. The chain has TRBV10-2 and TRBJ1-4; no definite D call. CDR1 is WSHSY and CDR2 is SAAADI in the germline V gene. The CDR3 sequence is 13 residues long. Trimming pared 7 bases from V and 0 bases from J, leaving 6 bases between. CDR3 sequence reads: CASTPATNEKLFF. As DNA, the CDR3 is TGCGCCAGCACTCCCGCAACTAATGAAAAACTGTTTTTT.

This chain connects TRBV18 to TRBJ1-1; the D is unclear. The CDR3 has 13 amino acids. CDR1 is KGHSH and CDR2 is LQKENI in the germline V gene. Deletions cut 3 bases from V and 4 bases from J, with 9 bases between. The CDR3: CASSPTRGTEAFF. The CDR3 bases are TGTGCCAGCTCACCTACCCGCGGCACTGAAGCTTTCTTT.

The CDR3 DNA sequence: TGTGCCAGCAGTTCCCCCCCGGGGAACACTGAAGCTTTCTTT. This sequence encodes CASSSPPGNTEAFF. The chain carries TRBV28 and TRBJ1-1; D uncertain. Trimming pared 4 bases from V and 1 base from J, leaving 10 bases between. The CDR3 is 14 residues long. Germline lookup yields CDR1 MDHEN and CDR2 SYDVKM.